This T cell receptor beta chain was identified in a study of cytomegalovirus exposure and HLA in healthy donors. General observations from the study: Per published reports, the classifier diagnosed cytomegalovirus status with high specificity and sensitivity. A few V segments could not be told apart, such as TRBV6-2 and TRBV6-3, and were left out.

In the PCR, 60 Vbeta and 13 Jbeta primers were used. TCRdb's copy holds only in-frame clones and misses some; the assay was immunoSEQ multiplex PCR. The sample has approximately 110,000 clones; 70% to 85% are singletons. The CDR3 sequence is 15 residues long. Trimming at V came to 9 bases and at J to 1 base, leaving 11 bases not matched to a gene. The germline gives CDR1 SGHRS, CDR2 YFSETQ. As concerns this clone: Its antigen remains unidentified.

The origin of this receptor is a woman between 40 and 55 years old in good health and CMV-seropositive. The sequenced sample was PBMCs. The chain is built from TRBV5-1 and TRBJ2-7, with 9 bases matching TRBD1. The CDR3 DNA sequence: TGCGCCACACTCTTGCGGGACAGGGAGTCCTACGAGCAGTACTTC. It encodes CATLLRDRESYEQYF.